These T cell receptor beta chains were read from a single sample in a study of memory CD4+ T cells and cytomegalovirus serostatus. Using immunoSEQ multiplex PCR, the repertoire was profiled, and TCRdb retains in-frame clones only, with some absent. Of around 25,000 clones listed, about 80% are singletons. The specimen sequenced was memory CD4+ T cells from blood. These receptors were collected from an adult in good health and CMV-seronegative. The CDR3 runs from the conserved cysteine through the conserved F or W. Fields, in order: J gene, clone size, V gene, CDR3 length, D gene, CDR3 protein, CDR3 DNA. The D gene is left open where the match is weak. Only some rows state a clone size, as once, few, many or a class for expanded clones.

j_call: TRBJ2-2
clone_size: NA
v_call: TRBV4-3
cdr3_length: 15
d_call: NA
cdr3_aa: CASSPLGSGTGELFF
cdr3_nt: TGCGCCAGCAGCCCCCTGGGGTCGGGCACCGGGGAGCTGTTTTTT

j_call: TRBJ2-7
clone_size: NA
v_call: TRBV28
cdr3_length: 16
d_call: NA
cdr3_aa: CASSGGGGVNSYEQYF
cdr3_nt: TGTGCCAGCAGTGGGGGGGGCGGGGTTAACTCCTACGAGCAGTACTTC

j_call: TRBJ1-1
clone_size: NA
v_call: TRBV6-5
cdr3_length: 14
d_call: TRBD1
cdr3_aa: CASSQLLQGVEAFF
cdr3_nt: TGTGCCAGCAGCCAACTGCTACAGGGGGTTGAGGCTTTCTTT

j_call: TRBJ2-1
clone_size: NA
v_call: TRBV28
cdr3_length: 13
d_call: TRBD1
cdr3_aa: CASRGTGVGEQFF
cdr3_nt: TGTGCCAGCAGGGGGACAGGGGTTGGAGAGCAGTTCTTC

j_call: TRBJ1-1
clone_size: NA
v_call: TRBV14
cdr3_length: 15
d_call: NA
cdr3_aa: CASSQVAGAGTEAFF
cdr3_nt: TGTGCCAGCAGCCAGGTAGCTGGGGCTGGGACTGAAGCTTTCTTT

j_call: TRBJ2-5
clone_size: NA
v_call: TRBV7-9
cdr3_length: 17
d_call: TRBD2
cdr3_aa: CASSLGGLAGPQETQYF
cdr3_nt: TGTGCCAGCAGCTTAGGTGGACTAGCGGGACCCCAAGAGACCCAGTACTTC

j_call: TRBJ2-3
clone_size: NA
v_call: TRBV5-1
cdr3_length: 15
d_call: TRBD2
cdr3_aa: CASSIRTSGTDTQYF
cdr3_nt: TGCGCCAGCAGCATAAGGACTAGCGGCACAGATACGCAGTATTTT

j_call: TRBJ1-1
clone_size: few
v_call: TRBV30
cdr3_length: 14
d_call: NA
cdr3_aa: CAWSREYPNTEAFF
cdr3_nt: TGTGCCTGGAGTCGGGAATATCCTAACACTGAAGCTTTCTTT

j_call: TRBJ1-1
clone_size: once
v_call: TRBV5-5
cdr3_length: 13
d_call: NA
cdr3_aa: CASSFNMNTEAFF
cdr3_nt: TGTGCCAGCAGTTTTAATATGAACACTGAAGCTTTCTTT

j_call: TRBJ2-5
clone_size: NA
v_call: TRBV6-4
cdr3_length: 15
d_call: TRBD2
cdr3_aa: CASSVGSGGQETQYF
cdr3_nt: TGTGCCAGCAGTGTCGGTAGCGGGGGCCAAGAGACCCAGTACTTC

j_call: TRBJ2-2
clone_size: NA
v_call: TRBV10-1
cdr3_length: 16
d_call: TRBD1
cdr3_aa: CASSAGTGSNTGELFF
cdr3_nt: TGCGCCAGCAGTGCCGGGACAGGGTCGAACACCGGGGAGCTGTTTTTT